Sequencing of this TCR beta chain was carried out in a study of preoperative IRX-2 immunotherapy in early breast cancer. Indicated treatment: preoperative locoregional IRX-2 cytokine immunotherapy. Assay used: immunoSEQ multiplex PCR; TCRdb lists only in-frame clones, some missing. Of roughly 57,000 clones in the sample, approximately 93% are singletons; the top ten hold under 2%. The table lists this clone with a count of one. The material was obtained from a patient treated with IRX-2 immunotherapy. This receptor was taken from a human donor with breast cancer.

In nucleotides, the CDR3 is TGTGCCGACAGACACGACAACTATGGCTACACCTTC. Amino acids: CADRHDNYGYTF. The rearrangement uses TRBV6-7 and TRBJ1-2; TRBD1 might be the D (5 bases). TRBV6-7 is sorted into the ORF group, with uncertain function. The V end lost 11 bases, the J end lost 2 bases, and 12 bases lay between the germline ends. The CDR3 is 12 residues long.